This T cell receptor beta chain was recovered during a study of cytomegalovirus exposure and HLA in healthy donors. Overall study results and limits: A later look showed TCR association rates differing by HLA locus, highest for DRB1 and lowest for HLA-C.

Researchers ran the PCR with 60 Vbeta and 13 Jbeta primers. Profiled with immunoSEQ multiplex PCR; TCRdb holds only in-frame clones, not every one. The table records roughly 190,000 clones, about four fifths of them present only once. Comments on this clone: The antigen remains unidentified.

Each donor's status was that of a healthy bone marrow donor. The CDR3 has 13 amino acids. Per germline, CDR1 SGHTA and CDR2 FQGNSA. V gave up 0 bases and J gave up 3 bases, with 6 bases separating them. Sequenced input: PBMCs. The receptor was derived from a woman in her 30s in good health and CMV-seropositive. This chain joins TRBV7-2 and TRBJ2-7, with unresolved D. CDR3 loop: CASSLARSYEQYF. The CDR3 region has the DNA TGTGCCAGCAGCTTAGCTCGGAGCTACGAGCAGTACTTC. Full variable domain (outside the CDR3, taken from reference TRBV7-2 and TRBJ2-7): GAGVSQSPSNKVTEKGKDVELRCDPISGHTALYWYRQSLGQGLEFLIYFQGNSAPDKSGLPSDRFSAERTGGSVSTLTIQRTQQEDSAVYLCASSLARSYEQYFGPGTRLTVT.